The clone carrying this TCR beta chain was seen once. These data belong to a study of blood T cell repertoires in COVID-19. Followed over time, Seattle patients had been enrolled while infection was active. The method was immunoSEQ multiplex PCR; TCRdb's version includes in-frame clones alone and lacks a portion of them. The sample yields some 450,000 clones, approximately 88% seen once. The CDR3 extends over 14 amino acids. The ends were cut back, 6 bases at V and 0 bases at J, with 10 bases in the middle. CDR1 is MGHDK and CDR2 is SYGVNS in the germline V gene. The chain links TRBV25-1 to TRBJ2-3; D is ambiguous. The sequencing input was peripheral blood. The TCR comes from a woman between 45 and 65 years old with COVID-19, enrolled during active disease. The CDR3 here is CASRGSTSTDTQYF. CDR3 DNA: TGTGCCAGCAGGGGCAGTACTAGCACAGATACGCAGTATTTT.